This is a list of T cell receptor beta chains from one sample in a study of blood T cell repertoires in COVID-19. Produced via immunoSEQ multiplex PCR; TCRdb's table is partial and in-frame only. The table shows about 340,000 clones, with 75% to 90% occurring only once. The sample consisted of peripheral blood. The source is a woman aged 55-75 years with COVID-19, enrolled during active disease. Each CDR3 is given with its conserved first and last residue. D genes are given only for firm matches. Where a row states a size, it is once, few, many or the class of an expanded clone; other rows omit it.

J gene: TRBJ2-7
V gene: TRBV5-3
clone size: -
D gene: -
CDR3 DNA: TGTGCCAGAAGCTTGCTCCCTGCTAGCTCCTACGAGCAGTACTTC
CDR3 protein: CARSLLPASSYEQYF

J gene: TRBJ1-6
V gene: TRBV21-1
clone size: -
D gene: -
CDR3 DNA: TGTGCCAGCAGCAAACCGGCGACCCTCGACAGAACAAAACCCTATAATTCACCCCTCCACTTT
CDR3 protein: CASSKPATLDRTKPYNSPLHF

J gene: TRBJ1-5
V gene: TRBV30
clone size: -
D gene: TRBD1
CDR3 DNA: TGTGCCTGCAGGGGACAGGGAAACAATCAGCCCCAGCATTTT
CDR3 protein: CACRGQGNNQPQHF

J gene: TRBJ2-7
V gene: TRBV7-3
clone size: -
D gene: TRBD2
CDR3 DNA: TGTGCCAGCAGCTGGGGAGGGATAGGTGAGCAGTACTTC
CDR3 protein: CASSWGGIGEQYF

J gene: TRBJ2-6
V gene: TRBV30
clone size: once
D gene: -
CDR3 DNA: TGTGCCTGGAGTGTGGACAGCTCTGGGGCCAACGTCCTGACTTTC
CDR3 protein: CAWSVDSSGANVLTF

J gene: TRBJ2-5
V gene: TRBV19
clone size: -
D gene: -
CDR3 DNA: TGTGCCAGTAGTATGGATAGCGGGGGGACAGGGGAGACCCAGTACTTC
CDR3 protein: CASSMDSGGTGETQYF

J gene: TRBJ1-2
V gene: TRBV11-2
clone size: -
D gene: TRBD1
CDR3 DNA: TGTGCCAGCAGCTTGGGGACAGCAAACTATGGCTACACCTTC
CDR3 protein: CASSLGTANYGYTF

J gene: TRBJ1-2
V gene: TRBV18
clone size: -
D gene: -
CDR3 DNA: TGTGCCAGCTCTCCTAACGAGGGGGAAGCTGGCTACACCTTC
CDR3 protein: CASSPNEGEAGYTF

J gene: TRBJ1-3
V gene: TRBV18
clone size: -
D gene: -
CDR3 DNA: TGTGCCAGCTCACCGAGGGCTGAAGGAAACACCATATATTTT
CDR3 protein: CASSPRAEGNTIYF

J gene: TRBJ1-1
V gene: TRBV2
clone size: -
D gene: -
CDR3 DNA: TGTGCCAGCTCGGGGGGGCTGAACACTGAAGCTTTCTTT
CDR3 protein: CASSGGLNTEAFF

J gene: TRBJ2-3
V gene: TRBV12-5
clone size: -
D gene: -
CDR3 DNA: TGTGCTAGTGGCCCCGGCACAGATACGCAGTATTTT
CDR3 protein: CASGPGTDTQYF

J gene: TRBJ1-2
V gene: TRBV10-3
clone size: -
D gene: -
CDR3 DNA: TGTGCCATCAGTGTCCGGGGAGAGGCTGGCTACACCTTC
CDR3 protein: CAISVRGEAGYTF

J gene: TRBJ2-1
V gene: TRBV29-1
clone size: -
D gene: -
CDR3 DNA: TGCAGCGCCTTGACAGAAACTAAGCAGTTCTTC
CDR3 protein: CSALTETKQFF

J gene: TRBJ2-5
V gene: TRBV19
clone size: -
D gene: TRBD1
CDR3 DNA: TGTGCCAGTAATGCCCCCACAGGGGGCGGAGAGACCCAGTACTTC
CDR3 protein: CASNAPTGGGETQYF

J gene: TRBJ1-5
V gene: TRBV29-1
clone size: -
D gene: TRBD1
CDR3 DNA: TGCAGCGTTGTGGGACAGGGTAATCAGCCCCAGCATTTT
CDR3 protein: CSVVGQGNQPQHF

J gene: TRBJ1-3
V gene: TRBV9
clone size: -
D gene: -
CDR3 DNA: TGTGCCAGCAGCGTGACAGACGGAAACACCATATATTTT
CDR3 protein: CASSVTDGNTIYF

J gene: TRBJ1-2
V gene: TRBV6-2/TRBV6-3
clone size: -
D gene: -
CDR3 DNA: TGTGCCAGCAGCTCTAGCGGGGCTTACTATGGCTACACCTTC
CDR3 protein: CASSSSGAYYGYTF

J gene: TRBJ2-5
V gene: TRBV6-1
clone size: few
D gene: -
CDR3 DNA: TGTGCCAGCAGTGAAGCTCAGGGGCAAGAGACCCAGTACTTC
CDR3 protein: CASSEAQGQETQYF

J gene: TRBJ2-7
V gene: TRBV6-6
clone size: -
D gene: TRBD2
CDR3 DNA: TGTGCCAGCAGTTACTCCTCGACTAGCGGGGGTTACGAGCAGTACTTC
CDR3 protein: CASSYSSTSGGYEQYF

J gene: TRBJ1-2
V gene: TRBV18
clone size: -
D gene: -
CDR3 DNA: TGTGCCAGCCTACAAAGGGAGACAAACTATGGCTACACCTTC
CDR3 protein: CASLQRETNYGYTF

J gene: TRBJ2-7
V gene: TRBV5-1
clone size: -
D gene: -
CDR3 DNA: TGCGCCAGCAGCCCGACAGTAAACTACGAGCAGTACTTC
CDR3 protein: CASSPTVNYEQYF

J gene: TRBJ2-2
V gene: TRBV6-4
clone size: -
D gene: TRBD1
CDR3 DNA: TGTGCCAGCAGTGCGGACAGGAGCACCGGGGAGCTGTTTTTT
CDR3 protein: CASSADRSTGELFF

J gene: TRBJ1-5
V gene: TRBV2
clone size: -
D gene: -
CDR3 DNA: TGTGCCAGCAGCTGGGACTTCAATCAGCCCCAGCATTTT
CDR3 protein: CASSWDFNQPQHF

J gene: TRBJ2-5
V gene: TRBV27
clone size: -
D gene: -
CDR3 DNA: TGTGCCAGCAGTTTCAATGAGCAAGAGACCCAGTACTTC
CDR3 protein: CASSFNEQETQYF

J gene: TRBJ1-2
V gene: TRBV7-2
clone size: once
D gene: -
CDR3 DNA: TGTGCCAGCAGCTCGCCTAACGAGCCCTATGGCTACACCTTC
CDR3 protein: CASSSPNEPYGYTF

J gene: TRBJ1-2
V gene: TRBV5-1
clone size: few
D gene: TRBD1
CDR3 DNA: TGCGCCAGCAGCTTGGGACAGGGTGACAACTATGGCTACACCTTC
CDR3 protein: CASSLGQGDNYGYTF

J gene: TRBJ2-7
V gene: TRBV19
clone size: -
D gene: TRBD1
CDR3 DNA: TGTGCCAGTAGTACCGCGGGACAGGGGGCCTACGAGCAGTACTTC
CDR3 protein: CASSTAGQGAYEQYF

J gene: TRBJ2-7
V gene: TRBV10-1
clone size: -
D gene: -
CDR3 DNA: TGCGCCAGCAGTGAGCCAGTCCCTTTTCCCTACGAGCAGTACTTC
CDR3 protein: CASSEPVPFPYEQYF